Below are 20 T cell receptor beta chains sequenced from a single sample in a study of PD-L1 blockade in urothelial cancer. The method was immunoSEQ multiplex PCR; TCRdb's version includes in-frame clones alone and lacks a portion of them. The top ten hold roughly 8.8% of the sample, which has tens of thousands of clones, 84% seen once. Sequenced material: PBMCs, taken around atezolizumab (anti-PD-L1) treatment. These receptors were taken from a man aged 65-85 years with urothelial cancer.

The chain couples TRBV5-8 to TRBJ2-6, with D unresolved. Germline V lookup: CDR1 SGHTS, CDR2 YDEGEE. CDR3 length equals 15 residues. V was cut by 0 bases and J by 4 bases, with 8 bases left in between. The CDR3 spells CASSLGAAGANVLTF. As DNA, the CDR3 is TGTGCCAGCAGCTTGGGGGCAGCAGGGGCCAACGTCCTGACTTTC.

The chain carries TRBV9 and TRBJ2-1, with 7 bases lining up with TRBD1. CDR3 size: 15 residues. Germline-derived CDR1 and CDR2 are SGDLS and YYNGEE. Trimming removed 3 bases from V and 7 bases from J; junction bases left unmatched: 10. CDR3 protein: CASSARQGSGNEQFF. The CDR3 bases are TGTGCCAGCAGCGCCAGACAGGGTTCGGGGAATGAGCAGTTCTTC.

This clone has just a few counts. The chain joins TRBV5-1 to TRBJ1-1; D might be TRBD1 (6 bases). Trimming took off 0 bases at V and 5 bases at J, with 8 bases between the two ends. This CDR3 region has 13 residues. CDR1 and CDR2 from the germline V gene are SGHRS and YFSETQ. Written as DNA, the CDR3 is TGCGCCAGCAGCTTGGGTAGGGGGACTGAAGCTTTCTTT. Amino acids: CASSLGRGTEAFF.

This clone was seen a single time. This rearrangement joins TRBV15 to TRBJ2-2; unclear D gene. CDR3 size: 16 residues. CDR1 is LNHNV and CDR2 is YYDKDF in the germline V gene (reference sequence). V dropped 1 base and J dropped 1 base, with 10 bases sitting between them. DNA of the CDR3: TGTGCCACCAGCAGAGTCCTCAGAATGAACACCGGGGAGCTGTTTTTT. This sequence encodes CATSRVLRMNTGELFF.

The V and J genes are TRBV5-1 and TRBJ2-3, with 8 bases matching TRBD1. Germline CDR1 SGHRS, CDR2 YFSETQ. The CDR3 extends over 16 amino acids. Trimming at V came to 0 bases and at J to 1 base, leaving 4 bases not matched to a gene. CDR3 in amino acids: CASSLGTGLRTDTQYF. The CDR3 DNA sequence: TGCGCCAGCAGCTTGGGGACAGGGCTTCGCACAGATACGCAGTATTTT. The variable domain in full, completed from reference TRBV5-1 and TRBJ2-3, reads KAGVTQTPRYLIKTRGQQVTLSCSPISGHRSVSWYQQTPGQGLQFLFEYFSETQRNKGNFPGRFSGRQFSNSRSEMNVSTLELGDSALYLCASSLGTGLRTDTQYFGPGTRLTVL.

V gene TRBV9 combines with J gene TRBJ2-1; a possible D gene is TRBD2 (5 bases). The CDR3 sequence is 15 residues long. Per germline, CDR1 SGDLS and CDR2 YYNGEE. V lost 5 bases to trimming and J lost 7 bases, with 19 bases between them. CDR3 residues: CASSGLVGRGNEQFF. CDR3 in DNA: TGTGCCAGCAGTGGCCTAGTGGGAAGAGGGAATGAGCAGTTCTTC.

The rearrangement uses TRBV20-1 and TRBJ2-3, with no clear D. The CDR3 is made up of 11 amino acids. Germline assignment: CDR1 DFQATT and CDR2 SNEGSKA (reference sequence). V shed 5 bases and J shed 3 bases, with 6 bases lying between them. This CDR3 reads CSAQVTDTQYF. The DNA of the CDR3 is TGCAGTGCTCAGGTTACAGATACGCAGTATTTT.

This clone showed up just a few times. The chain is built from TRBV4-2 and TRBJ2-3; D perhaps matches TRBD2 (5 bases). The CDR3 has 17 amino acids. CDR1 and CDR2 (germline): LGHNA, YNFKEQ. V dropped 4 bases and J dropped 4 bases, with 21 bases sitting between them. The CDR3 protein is CASSPHLALFSSDTQYF. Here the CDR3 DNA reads TGTGCCAGCAGCCCGCACCTAGCATTATTTTCCTCAGATACGCAGTATTTT.

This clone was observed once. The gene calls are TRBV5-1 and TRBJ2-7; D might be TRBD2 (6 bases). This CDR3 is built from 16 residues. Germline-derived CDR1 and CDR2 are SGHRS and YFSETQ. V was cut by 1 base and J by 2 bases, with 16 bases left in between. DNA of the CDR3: TGCGCCAGCAGCTTGACCCCCCTGGAGGGAGCCTACGAGCAGTACTTC. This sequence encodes CASSLTPLEGAYEQYF.

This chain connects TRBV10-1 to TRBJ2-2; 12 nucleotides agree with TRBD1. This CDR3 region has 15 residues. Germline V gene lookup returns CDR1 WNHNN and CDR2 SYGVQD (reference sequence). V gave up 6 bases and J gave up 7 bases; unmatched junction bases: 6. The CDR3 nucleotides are TGCGCCAGCAGGACCGGGACAGGGGGCATCGGGGAGCTGTTTTTT. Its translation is CASRTGTGGIGELFF.

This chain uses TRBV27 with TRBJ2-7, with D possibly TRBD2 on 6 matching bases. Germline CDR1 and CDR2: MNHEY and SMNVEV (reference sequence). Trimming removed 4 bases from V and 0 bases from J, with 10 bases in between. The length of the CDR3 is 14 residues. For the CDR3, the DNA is TGTGCCAGCAGTTCTGCTAGCGACTCCTACGAGCAGTACTTC. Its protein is CASSSASDSYEQYF.

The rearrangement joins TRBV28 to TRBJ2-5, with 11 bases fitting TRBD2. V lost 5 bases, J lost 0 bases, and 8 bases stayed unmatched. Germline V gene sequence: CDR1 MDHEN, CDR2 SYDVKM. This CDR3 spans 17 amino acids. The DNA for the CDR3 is TGTGCCAGCAGTACTAGCGGGAGAGGGGGTCACCAAGAGACCCAGTACTTC. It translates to CASSTSGRGGHQETQYF.

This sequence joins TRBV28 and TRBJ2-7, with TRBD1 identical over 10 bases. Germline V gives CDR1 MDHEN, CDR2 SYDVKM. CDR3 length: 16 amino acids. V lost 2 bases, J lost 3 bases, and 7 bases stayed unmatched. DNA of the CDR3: TGTGCCAGCAGTTTAGTCCTCGGGACAGGGGTCTACGAGCAGTACTTC. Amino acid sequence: CASSLVLGTGVYEQYF.

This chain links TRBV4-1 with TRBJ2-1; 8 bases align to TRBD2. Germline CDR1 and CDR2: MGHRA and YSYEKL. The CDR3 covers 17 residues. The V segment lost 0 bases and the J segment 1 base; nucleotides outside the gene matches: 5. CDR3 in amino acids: CASSQESERESYNEQFF. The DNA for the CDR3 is TGCGCCAGCAGCCAAGAAAGCGAGCGGGAGTCCTACAATGAGCAGTTCTTC.

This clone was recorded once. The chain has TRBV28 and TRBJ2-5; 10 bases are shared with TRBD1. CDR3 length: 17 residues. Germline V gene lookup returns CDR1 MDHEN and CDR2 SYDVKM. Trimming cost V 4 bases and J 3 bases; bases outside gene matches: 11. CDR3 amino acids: CASSSGTGTGVEETQYF. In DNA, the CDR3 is TGTGCCAGCAGTTCCGGGACCGGGACAGGGGTAGAAGAGACCCAGTACTTC.

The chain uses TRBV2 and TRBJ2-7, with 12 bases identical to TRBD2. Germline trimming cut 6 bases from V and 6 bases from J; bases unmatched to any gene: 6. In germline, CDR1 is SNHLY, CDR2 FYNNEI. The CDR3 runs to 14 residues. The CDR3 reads CASSPLAGGPEQYF. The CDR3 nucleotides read TGTGCCAGCAGCCCACTAGCGGGAGGTCCCGAGCAGTACTTC.

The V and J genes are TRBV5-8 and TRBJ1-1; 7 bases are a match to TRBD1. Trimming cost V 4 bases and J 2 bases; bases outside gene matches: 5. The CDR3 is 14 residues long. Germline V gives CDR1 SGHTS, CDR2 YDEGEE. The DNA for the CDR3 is TGTGCCAGCAGCAAGGACAGGATAAACACTGAAGCTTTCTTT. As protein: CASSKDRINTEAFF.

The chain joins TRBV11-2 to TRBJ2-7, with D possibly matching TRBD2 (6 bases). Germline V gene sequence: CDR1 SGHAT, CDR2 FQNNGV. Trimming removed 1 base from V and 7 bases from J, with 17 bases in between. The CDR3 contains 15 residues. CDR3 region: CASSLGTSGEGEQYF. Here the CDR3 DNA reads TGTGCCAGCAGCTTAGGGACTTCGGGAGAGGGGGAGCAGTACTTC.

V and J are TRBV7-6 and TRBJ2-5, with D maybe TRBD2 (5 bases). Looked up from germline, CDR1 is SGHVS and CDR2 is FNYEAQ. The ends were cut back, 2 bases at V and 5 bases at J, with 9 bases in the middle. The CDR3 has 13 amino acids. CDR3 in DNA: TGTGCCAGCAGCTTATCTAGGAGGGAGACCCAGTACTTC. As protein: CASSLSRRETQYF. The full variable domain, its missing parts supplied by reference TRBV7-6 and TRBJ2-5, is GAGVSQSPRYKVTKRGQDVALRCDPISGHVSLYWYRQALGQGPEFLTYFNYEAQQDKSGLPNDRFSAERPEGSISTLTIQRTEQRDSAMYRCASSLSRRETQYFGPGTRLLVL.

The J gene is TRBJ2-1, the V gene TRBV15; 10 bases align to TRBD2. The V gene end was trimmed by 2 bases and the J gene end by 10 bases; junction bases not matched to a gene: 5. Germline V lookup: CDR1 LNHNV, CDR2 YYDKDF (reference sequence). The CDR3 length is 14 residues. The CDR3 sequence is CATSRQTTSGEQFF. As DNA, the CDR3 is TGTGCCACCAGCAGACAGACGACTAGCGGGGAGCAGTTCTTC.